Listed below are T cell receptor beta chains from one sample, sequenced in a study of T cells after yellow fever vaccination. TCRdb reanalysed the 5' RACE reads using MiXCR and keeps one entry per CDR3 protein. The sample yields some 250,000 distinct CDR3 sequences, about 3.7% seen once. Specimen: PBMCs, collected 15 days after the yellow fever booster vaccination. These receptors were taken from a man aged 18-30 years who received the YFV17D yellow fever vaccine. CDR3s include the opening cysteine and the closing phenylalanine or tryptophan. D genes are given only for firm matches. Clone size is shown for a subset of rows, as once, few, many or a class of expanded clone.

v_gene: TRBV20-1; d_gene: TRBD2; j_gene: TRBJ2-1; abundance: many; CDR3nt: TGCAGTGCTAGAGTACCTAGCGGGGGCTACAATGAGCAGTTCTTC; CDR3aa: CSARVPSGGYNEQFF
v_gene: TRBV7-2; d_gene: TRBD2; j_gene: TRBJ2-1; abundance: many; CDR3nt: TGTGCCAGCAGCTTAGGAGCCGGGACTAGCAGTGAGCAGTTCTTC; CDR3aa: CASSLGAGTSSEQFF
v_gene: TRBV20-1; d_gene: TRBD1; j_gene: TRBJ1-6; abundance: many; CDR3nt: TGCAGTGCTAGAGATAGGGACAGGGGTTCACCCCTCCACTTT; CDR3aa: CSARDRDRGSPLHF
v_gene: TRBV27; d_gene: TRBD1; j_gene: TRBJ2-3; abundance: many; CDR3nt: TGTGCCAGCAGCCGATTACGAACCCGACAGGGGGGGCGCACAGATACGCAGTATTTT; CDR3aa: CASSRLRTRQGGRTDTQYF
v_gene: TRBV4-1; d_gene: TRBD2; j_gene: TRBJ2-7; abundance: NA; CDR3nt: TGCGCCAGCAGCCACGGGGGGGGGCACAGTCGGCAGTACTTC; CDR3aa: CASSHGGGHSRQYF
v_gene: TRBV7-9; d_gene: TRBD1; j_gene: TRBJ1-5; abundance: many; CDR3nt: TGTGCCAGCAGCTTGGGACAGGGGAGGTTACAGCCCCAGCATTTT; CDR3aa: CASSLGQGRLQPQHF
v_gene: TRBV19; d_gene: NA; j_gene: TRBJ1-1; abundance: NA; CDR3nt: TGTGCCAGTACTTGGGGCGCTGAAGCTTTCTTT; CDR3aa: CASTWGAEAFF
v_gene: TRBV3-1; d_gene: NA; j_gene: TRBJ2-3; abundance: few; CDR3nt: TGTGCCAGCAGCCAAGACCAGGGGTCGTTCACAGATACGCAGTATTTT; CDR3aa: CASSQDQGSFTDTQYF
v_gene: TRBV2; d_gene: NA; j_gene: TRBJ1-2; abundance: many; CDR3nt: TGTGCCAGCAACCCAAGGGGCAGTGGAGCCCCTTTCTATGGCTACACCTTC; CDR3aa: CASNPRGSGAPFYGYTF
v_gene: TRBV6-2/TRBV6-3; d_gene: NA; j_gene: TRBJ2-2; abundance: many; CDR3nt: TGTGCCACCGGCCGAATGGGGAGCGGGGAGCTGTTTTTT; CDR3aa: CATGRMGSGELFF
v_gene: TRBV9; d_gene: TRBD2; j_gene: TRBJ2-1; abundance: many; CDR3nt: TGTGCCAGCAGCGCAACTTCAGCGGGGGGGCGCAATGAGCAGTTCTTC; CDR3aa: CASSATSAGGRNEQFF
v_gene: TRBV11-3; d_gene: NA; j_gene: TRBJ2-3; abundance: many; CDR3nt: TGTGCCAGCAGCTTAAACCGGGGGGCCCTCACAGATACGCAGTATTTT; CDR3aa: CASSLNRGALTDTQYF
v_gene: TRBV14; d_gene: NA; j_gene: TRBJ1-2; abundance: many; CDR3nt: TGTGCCAGCAGCCCGGTTTCGGGAGTAGGCGGCTACACCTTC; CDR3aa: CASSPVSGVGGYTF
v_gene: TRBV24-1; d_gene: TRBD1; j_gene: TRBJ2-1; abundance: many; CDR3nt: TGTGCCACCAGCCAGGGGGCCCTCGGGCATGAGCAGTTCTTC; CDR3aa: CATSQGALGHEQFF
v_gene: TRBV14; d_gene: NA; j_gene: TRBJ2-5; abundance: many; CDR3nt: TGTGCCAGCAGCGGACGTCTTCAAGAGACCCAGTACTTC; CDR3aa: CASSGRLQETQYF
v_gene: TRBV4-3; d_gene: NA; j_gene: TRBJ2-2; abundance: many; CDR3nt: TGCGCCAGCAGCCCCTATTCCGGCGGGGAGCTGTTTTTT; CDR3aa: CASSPYSGGELFF
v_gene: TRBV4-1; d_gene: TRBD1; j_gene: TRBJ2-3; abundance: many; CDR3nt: TGCGCCAGCAGCCAGGTGGATGGACAGGGGACTGGTACGCAGTATTTT; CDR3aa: CASSQVDGQGTGTQYF
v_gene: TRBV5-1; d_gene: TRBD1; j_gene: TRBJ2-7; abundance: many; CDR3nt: TGCGCCAGCAGCGGCCGGGACAGGGGTCTCGAGCAGTACTTC; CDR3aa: CASSGRDRGLEQYF
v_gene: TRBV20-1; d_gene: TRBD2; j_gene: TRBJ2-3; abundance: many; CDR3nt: TGCAGTGCTAGCTCCGGGGGGGTGAGCACAGATACGCAGTATTTT; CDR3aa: CSASSGGVSTDTQYF
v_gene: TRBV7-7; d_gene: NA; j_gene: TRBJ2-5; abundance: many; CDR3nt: TGTGCCAGCAGCTTCGTACTCCAGGAGACCCAGTACTTC; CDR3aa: CASSFVLQETQYF
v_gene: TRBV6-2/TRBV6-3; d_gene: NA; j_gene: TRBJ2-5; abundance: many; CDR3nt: TGTGCCAGCAGTTGGGGGGTCGGGACCCAGTACTTC; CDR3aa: CASSWGVGTQYF
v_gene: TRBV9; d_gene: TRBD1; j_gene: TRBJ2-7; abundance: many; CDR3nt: TGTGCCAGCAGCGTTGGGACAGGGACCTACGAGCAGTACTTC; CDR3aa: CASSVGTGTYEQYF
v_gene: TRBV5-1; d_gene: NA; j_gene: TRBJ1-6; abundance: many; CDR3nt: TGCGCCAGCAGCTTGTACGGGGAAAATTCACCCCTCCACTTT; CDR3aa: CASSLYGENSPLHF
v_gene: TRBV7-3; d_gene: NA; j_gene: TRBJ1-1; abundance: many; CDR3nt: TGTGCCAGCAGCTTAAGTTTAGGGGACACTGAAGCTTTCTTT; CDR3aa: CASSLSLGDTEAFF
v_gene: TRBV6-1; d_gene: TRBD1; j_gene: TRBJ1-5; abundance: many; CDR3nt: TGTGCCAGCGGCGGGACAGCCGATTCTCAGCCCCAGCATTTT; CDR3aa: CASGGTADSQPQHF
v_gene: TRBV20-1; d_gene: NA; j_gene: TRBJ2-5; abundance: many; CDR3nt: TGCAGTGCTAGAGATAGTGCAGGGAGGTACCAAGAGACCCAGTACTTC; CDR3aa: CSARDSAGRYQETQYF